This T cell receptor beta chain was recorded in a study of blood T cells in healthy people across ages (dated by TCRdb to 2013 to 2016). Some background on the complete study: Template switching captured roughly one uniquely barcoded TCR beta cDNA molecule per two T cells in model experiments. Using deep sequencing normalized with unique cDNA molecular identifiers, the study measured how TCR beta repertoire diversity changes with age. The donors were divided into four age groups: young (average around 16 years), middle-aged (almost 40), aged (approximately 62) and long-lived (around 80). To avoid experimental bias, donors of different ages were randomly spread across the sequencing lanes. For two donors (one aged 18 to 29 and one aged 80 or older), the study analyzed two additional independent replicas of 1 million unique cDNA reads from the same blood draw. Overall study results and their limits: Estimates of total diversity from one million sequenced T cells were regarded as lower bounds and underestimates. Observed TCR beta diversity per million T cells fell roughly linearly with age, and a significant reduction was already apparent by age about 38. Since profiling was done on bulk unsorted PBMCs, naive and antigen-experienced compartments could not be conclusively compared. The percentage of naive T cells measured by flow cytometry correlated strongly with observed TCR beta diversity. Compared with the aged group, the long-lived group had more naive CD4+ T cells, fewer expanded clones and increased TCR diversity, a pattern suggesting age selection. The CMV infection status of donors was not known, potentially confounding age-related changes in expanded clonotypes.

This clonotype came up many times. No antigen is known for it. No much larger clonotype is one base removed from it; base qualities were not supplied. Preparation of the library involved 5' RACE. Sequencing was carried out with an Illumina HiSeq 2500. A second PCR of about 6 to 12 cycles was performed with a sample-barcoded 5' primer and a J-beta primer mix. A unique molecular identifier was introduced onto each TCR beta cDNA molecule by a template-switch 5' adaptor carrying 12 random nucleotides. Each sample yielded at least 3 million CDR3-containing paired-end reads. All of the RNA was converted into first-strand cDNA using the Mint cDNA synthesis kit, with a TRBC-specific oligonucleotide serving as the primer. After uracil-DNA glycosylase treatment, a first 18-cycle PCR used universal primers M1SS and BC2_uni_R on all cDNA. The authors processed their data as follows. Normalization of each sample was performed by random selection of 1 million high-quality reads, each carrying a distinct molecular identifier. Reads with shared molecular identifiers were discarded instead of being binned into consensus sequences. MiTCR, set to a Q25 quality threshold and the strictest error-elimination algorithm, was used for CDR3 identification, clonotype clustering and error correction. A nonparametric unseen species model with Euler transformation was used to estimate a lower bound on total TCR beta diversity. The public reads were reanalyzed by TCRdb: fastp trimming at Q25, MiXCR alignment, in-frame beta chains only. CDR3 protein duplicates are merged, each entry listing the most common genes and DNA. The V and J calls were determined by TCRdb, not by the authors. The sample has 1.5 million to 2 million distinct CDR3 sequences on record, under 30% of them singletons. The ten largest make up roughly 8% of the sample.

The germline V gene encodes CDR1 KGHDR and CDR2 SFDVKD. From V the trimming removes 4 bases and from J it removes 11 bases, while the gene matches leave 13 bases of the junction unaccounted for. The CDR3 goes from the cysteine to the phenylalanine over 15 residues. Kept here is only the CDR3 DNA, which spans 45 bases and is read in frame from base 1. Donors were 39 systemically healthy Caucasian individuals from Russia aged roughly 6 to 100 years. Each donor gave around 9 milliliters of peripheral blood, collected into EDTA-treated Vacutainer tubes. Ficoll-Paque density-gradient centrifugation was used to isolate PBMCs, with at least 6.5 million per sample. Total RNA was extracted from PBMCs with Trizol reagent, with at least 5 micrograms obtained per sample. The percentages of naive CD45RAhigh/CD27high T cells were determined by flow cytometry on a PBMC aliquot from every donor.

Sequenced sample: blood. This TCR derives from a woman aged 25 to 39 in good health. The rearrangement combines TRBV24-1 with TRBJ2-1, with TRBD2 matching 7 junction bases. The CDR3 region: CATSDPRFAGAKQFF. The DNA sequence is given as TGTGCCACCAGTGACCCACGATTTGCGGGAGCCAAGCAGTTCTTC.